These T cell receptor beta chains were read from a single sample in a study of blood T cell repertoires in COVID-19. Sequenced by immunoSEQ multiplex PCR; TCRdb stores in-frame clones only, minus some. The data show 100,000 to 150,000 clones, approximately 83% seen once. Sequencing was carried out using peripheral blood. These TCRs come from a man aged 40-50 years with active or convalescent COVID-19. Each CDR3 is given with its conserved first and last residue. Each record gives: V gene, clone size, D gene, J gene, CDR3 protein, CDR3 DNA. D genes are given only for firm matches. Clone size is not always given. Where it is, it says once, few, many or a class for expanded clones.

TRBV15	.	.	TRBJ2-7	CATSRARRGDYEQYF	TGTGCCACCAGCAGAGCTCGACGGGGAGACTACGAGCAGTACTTC
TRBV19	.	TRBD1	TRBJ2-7	CASRHSSRDSYEQYF	TGTGCCAGTAGGCATTCCTCCCGGGACAGCTACGAGCAGTACTTC
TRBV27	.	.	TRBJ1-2	CASSPVGSGNYGYTF	TGTGCCAGCAGTCCCGTCGGTTCAGGGAACTATGGCTACACCTTC
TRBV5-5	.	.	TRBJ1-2	CASSPRGGATDGYTF	TGTGCCAGCAGCCCCCGTGGGGGGGCGACGGATGGCTACACCTTC
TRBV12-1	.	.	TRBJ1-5	CASRPPTEGEQPQHF	TGTGCCAGCAGACCTCCCACCGAGGGAGAGCAGCCCCAGCATTTT
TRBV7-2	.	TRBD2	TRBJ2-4	CASSLAGGGSKNIQYF	TGTGCCAGCAGCTTAGCGGGCGGGGGGTCCAAAAACATTCAGTACTTC
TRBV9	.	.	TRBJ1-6	CASSVFRVGNSPLHF	TGTGCCAGCAGCGTATTTCGGGTAGGTAATTCACCCCTCCACTTT
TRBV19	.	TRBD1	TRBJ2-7	CASSIAGTGATYEQYF	TGTGCCAGTAGTATTGCCGGGACAGGGGCCACCTACGAGCAGTACTTC
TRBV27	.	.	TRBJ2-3	CASSLGQGFADTQYF	TGTGCCAGCAGTTTAGGGCAGGGTTTCGCAGATACGCAGTATTTT
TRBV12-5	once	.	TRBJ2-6	CASGLRFGGSGANVLTF	TGTGCTAGTGGTTTGCGGTTCGGGGGTTCTGGGGCCAACGTCCTGACTTTC
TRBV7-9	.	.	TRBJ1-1	CASSFLNTEAFF	TGTGCCAGCAGCTTCTTGAACACTGAAGCTTTCTTT
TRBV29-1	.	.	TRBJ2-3	CSVQEALTDTQYF	TGCAGCGTTCAGGAGGCTCTCACAGATACGCAGTATTTT
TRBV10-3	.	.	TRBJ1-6	CAIRGAGQLVPNSPLHF	TGTGCCATCAGGGGGGCAGGGCAGCTGGTTCCTAATTCACCCCTCCACTTT
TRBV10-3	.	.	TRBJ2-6	CAISETGGDSGANVLTF	TGTGCCATCAGTGAGACAGGGGGGGACTCTGGGGCCAACGTCCTGACTTTC
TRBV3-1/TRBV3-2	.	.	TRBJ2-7	CASSRNRDTTYEQYF	TGTGCCAGCAGCCGCAATCGGGACACCACCTACGAGCAGTACTTC
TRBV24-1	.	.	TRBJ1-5	CATSELSNQPQHF	TGTGCCACCAGTGAATTAAGCAATCAGCCCCAGCATTTT
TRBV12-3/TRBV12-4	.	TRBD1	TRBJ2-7	CASTQGQANEQYF	TGTGCCAGCACCCAAGGACAGGCCAACGAGCAGTACTTC
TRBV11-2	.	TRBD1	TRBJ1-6	CASSLGTERSPLHF	TGTGCCAGCAGCCTAGGGACAGAACGTTCACCCCTCCACTTT
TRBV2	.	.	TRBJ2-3	CASKVGGVADTQYF	TGTGCCAGCAAGGTCGGGGGAGTTGCAGATACGCAGTATTTT
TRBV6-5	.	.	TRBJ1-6	CASSYVSGGGSPLHF	TGTGCCAGCAGTTACGTTTCGGGGGGGGGTTCACCCCTCCACTTT
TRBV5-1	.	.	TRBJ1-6	CASSPQAAVDNSPLHF	TGCGCCAGCAGCCCCCAAGCGGCAGTTGATAATTCACCCCTCCACTTT
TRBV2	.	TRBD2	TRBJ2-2	CASTGRGLGELFF	TGTGCCAGCACCGGGAGGGGGTTGGGGGAGCTGTTTTTT
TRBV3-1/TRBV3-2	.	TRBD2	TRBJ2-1	CASSLGGPENEQFF	TGTGCCAGCAGCCTGGGAGGGCCGGAAAATGAGCAGTTCTTC
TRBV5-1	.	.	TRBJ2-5	CASRQGGAVETQYF	TGCGCCAGCCGCCAAGGAGGGGCCGTAGAGACCCAGTACTTC
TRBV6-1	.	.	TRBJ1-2	CASSERGYGYTF	TGTGCCAGCAGTGAACGGGGCTATGGCTACACCTTC
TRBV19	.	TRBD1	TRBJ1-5	CASSTPGTGNQPQHF	TGTGCCAGTAGTACCCCCGGGACAGGGAATCAGCCCCAGCATTTT
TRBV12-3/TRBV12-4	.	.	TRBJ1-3	CASSRGGFIRF	TGTGCCAGCAGTCGAGGGGGATTTATACGGTTT
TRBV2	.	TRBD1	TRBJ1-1	CASGDRVGTEAFF	TGTGCCAGCGGCGACAGGGTTGGGACTGAAGCTTTCTTT
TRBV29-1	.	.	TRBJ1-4	CSVARDEKLFF	TGCAGCGTGGCGAGGGATGAAAAACTGTTTTTT
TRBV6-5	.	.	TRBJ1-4	CASIDLDRVGEKLFF	TGTGCCAGCATCGACCTCGACAGAGTGGGTGAAAAACTGTTTTTT
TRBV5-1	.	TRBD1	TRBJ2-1	CATKQGDAYNEQFF	TGCGCCACCAAACAGGGGGATGCCTACAATGAGCAGTTCTTC
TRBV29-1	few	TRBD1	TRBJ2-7	CSVEAGTGARYEQYF	TGCAGCGTGGAAGCCGGGACAGGGGCTCGCTACGAGCAGTACTTC
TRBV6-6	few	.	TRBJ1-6	CASRQGLNSPLHF	TGTGCCAGCAGACAGGGCCTAAATTCACCCCTCCACTTT
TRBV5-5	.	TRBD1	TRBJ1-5	CASSLSDRDYLSNQPQHF	TGTGCCAGCAGCTTGTCGGACAGGGACTATCTTAGCAATCAGCCCCAGCATTTT
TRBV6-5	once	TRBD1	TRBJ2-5	CASSSTGTGVETQYF	TGTGCCAGCAGTTCCACCGGGACAGGGGTAGAGACCCAGTACTTC
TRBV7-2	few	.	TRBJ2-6	CASSFGLSGANVLTF	TGTGCCAGCAGCTTCGGACTGTCTGGGGCCAACGTCCTGACTTTC
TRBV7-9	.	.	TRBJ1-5	CASSFLDRWTQPQHF	TGTGCCAGCAGCTTTCTTGACAGGTGGACACAGCCCCAGCATTTT
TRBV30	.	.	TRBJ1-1	CAWDLLAGTEAFF	TGTGCCTGGGACCTGTTAGCGGGCACTGAAGCTTTCTTT
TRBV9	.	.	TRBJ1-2	CASSVQANYGYTF	TGTGCCAGCAGCGTACAGGCTAACTATGGCTACACCTTC
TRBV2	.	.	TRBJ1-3	CASQTGGNTIYF	TGTGCCAGCCAGACGGGAGGAAACACCATATATTTT
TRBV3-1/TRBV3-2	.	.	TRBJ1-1	CASSQWDTLNTEAFF	TGTGCCAGCAGCCAGTGGGACACCTTGAACACTGAAGCTTTCTTT
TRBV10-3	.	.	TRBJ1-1	CAISGITGLNTEAFF	TGTGCCATCAGTGGAATTACGGGTTTGAACACTGAAGCTTTCTTT
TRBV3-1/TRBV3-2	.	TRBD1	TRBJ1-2	CASSQEGTVLRYGYTF	TGTGCCAGCAGCCAAGAGGGGACAGTCCTTCGCTATGGCTACACCTTC